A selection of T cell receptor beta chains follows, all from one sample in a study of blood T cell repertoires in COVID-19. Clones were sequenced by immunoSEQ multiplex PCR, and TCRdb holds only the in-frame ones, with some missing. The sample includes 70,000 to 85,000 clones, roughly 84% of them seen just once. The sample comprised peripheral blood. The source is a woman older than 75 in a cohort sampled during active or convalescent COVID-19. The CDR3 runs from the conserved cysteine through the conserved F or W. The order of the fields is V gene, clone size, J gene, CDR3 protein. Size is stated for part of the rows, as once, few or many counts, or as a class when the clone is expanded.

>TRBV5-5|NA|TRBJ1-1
CASSLQTGRTEAFF
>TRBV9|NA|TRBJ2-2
CASSVGGAPNTGELFF
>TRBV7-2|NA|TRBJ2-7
CASSFSGTHYEQYF
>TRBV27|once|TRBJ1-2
CASSHQTGGYGYTF
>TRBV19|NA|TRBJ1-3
CASTTSGGVSAGNTIYF
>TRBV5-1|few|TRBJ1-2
CASKRDRENYGYTF
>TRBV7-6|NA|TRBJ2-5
CASSLSQTPSETQYF
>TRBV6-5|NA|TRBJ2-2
CASHDRAAGELFF
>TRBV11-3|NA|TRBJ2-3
CASSFGLAGPMTDTQYF
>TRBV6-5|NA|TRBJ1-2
CASSAGTGVGYTF
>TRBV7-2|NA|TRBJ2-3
CASSVAGGSTDTQYF
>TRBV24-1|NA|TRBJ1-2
CATSDPAGTGDGYTF
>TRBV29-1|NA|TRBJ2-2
CSVGSGSRTGELFF
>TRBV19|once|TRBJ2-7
CASSLMGDSRNGQYF
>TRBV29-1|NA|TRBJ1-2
CSDHNGYTF
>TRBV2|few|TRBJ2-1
CASSVHGTVGSGEQFF
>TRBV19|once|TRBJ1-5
CATKDRGFFNQPQHF
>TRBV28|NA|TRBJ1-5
CASSLAGGSQPQHF
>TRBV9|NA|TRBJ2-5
CASSVGIWTSGRWGETQYF
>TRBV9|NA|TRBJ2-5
CASSPSGQGFRETQYF
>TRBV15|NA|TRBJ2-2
CATPASAANTGELFF
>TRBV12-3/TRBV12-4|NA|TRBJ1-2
CASTLTGTNGYTF
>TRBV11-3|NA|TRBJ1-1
CASSLVWTGTEAFF
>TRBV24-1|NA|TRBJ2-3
CATSLTTFGTQYF
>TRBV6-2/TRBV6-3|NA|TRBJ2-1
CASSIAGSYNEQFF
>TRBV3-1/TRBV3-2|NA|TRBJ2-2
CASSPLLSATGELFF
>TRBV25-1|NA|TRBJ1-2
CASRDRNNYGYTF
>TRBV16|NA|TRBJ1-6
CASSLDRGNSPLHF
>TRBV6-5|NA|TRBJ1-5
CAGGGSSNQPQHF
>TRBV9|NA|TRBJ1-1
CASSEGQILNTEAFF
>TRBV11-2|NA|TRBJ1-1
CASSLDDRGHNTEAFF
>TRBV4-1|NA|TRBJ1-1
CASSLRTSSYTEAFF
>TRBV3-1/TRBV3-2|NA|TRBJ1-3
CASSQQQAYTIYF
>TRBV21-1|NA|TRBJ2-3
CASSAPFAGPGGTDTQYF